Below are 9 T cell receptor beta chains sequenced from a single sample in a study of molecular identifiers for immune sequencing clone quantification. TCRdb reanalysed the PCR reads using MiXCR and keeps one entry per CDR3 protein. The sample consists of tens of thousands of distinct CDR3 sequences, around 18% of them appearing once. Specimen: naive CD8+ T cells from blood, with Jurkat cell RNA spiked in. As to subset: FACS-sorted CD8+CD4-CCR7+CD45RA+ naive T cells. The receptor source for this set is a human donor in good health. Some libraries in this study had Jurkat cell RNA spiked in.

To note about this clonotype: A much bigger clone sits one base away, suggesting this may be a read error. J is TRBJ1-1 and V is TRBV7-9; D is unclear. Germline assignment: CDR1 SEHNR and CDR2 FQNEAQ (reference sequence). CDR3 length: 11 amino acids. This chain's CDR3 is CASSPGGEALF. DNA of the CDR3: TGTGCCAGCAGCCCCGGTGGTGAAGCTCTCTTT.

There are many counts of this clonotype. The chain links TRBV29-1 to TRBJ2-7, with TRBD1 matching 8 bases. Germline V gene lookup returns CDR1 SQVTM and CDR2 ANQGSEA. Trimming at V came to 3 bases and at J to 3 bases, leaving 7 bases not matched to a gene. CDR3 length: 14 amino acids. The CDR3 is CSVDLAGGSYEQYF. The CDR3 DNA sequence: TGCAGCGTTGATCTGGCAGGGGGCAGCTACGAGCAGTACTTC.

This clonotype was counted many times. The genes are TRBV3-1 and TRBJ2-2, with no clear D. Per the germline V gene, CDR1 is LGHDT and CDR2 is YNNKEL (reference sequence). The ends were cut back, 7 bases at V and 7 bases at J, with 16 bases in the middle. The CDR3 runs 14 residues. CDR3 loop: CASTSPMVYGELFF. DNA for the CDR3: TGTGCCAGCACTTCGCCCATGGTTTACGGGGAGCTGTTTTTT.

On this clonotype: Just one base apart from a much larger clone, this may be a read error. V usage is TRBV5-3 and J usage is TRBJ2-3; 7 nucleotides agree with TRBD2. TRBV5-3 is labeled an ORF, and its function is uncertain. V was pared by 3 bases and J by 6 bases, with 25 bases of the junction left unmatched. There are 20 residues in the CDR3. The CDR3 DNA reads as TGTGCCAGAAGCTCCCCTCGGGGCAGCGGGAAACTGATTCATCGGGATACGCAGTATTTT. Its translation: CARSSPRGSGKLIHRDTQYF.

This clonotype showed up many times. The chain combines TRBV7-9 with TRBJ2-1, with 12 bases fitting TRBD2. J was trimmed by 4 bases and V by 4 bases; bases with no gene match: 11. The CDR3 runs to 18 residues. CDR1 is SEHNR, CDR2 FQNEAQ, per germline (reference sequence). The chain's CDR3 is CASSSTTSGGSVYNEQFF. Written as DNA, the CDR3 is TGTGCCAGCAGCTCTACGACTAGCGGGGGAAGCGTATACAATGAGCAGTTCTTC.

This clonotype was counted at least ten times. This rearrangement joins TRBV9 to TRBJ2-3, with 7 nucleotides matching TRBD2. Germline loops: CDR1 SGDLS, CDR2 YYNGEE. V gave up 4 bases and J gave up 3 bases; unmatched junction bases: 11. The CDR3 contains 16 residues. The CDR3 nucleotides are TGTGCCAGCAGCACGACCTATGGGGGAGGGACAGATACGCAGTATTTT. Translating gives CASSTTYGGGTDTQYF.

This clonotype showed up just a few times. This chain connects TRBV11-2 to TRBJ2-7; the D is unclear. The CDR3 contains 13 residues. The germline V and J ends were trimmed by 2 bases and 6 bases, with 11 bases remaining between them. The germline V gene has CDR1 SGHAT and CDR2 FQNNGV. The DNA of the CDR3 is TGTGCCAGCAGCTTATTGGGTTCTAGCGAGCAGTACTTC. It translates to CASSLLGSSEQYF.

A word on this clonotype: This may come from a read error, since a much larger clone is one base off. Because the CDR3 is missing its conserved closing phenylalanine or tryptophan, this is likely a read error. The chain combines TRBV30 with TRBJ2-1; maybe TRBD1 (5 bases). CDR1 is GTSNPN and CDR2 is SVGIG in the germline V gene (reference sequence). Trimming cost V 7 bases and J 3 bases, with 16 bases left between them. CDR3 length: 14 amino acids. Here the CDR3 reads CALLGPPVYNEQFL. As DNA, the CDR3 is TGTGCCTTGCTGGGGCCACCAGTCTACAATGAGCAGTTCCTC.

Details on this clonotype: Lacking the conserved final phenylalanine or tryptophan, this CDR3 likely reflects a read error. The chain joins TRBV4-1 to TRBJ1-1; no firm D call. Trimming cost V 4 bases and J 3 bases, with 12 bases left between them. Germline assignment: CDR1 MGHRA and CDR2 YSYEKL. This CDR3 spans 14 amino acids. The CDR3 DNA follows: TGCGCCAGCAGCCTCCCCTCCGATTACACTGAAGCTTTCCCT. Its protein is CASSLPSDYTEAFP.